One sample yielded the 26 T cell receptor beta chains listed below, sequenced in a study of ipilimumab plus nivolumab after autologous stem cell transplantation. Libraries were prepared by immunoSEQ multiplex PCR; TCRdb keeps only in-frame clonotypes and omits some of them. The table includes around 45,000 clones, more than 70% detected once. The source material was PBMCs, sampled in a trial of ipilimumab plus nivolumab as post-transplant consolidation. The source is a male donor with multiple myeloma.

CDR3 residues: CASARGRGPTDTQYF. For the CDR3, the DNA is TGTGCCAGCGCTAGGGGGCGGGGGCCCACAGATACGCAGTATTTT. This chain joins TRBV9 and TRBJ2-3, with D possibly called TRBD1 or TRBD2 (7 bases each). The V gene's germline CDR1 is SGDLS and CDR2 YYNGEE. The CDR3 is made up of 15 amino acids. V dropped 7 bases and J dropped 2 bases, with 17 bases sitting between them.

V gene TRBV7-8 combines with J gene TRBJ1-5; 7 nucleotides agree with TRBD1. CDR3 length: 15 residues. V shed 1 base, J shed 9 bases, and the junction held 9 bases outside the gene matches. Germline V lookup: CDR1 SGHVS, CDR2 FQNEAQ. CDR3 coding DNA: TGTGCCAGCAGCTTAGTCCCGGACAGGTCGGCGCCCCAGCATTTT. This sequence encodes CASSLVPDRSAPQHF.

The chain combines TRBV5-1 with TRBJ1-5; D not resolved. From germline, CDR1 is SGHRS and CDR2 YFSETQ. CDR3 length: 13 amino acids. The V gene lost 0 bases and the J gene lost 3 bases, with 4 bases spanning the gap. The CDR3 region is CASSLDTNQPQHF. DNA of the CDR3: TGCGCCAGCAGCTTGGACACCAATCAGCCCCAGCATTTT.

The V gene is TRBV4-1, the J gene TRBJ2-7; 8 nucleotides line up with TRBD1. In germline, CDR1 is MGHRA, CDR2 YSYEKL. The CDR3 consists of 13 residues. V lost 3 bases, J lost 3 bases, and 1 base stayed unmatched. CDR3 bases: TGCGCCAGCAGCCACGGACAGGGCTACGAGCAGTACTTC. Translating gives CASSHGQGYEQYF.

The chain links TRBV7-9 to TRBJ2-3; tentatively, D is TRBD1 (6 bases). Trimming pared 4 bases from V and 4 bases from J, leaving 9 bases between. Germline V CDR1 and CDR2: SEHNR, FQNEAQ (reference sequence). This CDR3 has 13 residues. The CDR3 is CASSSRGPDTQYF. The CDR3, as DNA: TGTGCCAGCAGCTCCAGGGGACCAGATACGCAGTATTTT. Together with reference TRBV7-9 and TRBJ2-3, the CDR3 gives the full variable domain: DTGVSQNPRHKITKRGQNVTFRCDPISEHNRLYWYRQTLGQGPEFLTYFQNEAQLEKSRLLSDRFSAERPKGSFSTLEIQRTEQGDSAMYLCASSSRGPDTQYFGPGTRLTVL.

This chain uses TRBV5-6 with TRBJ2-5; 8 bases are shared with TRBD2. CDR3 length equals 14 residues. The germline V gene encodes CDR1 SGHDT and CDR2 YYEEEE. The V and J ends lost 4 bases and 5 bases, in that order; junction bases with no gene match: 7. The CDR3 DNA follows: TGTGCCAGCAGCCCGGGGACTAGAGAGGAGACCCAGTACTTC. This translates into CASSPGTREETQYF.

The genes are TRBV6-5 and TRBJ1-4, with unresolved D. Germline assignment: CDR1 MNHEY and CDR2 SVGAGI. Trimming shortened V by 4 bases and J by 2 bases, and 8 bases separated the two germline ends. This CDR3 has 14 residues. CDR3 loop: CASSWLSTNEKLFF. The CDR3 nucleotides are TGTGCCAGCAGTTGGCTCTCCACTAATGAAAAACTGTTTTTT.

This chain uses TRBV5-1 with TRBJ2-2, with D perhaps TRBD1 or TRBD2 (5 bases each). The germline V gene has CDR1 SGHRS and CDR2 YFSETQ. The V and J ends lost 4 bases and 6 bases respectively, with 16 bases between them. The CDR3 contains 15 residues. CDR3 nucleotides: TGCGCCAGCAGCGCGGTGGGGGAGTTGGCCGGGGAGCTGTTTTTT. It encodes CASSAVGELAGELFF.

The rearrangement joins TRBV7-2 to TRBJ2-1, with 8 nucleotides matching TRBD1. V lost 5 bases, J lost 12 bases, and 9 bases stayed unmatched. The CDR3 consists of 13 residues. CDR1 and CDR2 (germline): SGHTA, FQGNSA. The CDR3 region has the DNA TGTGCCAGCAGCGTACGAGGACAGGGTCCGCAGTTCTTC. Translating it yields CASSVRGQGPQFF.

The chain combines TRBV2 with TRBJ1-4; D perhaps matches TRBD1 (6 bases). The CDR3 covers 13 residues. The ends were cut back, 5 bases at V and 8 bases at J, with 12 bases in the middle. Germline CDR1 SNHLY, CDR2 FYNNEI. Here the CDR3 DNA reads TGTGCCAGCAGTTTAGGGGGTGGCGAAAAACTGTTTTTT. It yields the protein CASSLGGGEKLFF.

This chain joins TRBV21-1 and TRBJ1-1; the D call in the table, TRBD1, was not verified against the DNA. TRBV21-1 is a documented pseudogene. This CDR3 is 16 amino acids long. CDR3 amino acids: CASSIHPGQGNTEAFF. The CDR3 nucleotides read TGTGCCAGCAGCATTCACCCGGGCCAGGGGAACACTGAAGCTTTCTTT.

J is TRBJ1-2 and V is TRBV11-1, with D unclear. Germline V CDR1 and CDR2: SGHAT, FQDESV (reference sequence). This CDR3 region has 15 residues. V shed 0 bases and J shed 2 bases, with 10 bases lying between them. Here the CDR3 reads CASSLASAENYGYTF. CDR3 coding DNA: TGTGCCAGCAGCTTAGCGTCGGCGGAAAACTATGGCTACACCTTC.

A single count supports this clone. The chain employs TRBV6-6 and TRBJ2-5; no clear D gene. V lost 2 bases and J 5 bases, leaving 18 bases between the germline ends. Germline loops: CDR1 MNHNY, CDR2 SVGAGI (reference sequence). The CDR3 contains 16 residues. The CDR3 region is CASSYPQNTQRETQYF. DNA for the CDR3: TGTGCCAGCAGTTACCCCCAAAATACCCAGAGGGAGACCCAGTACTTC.

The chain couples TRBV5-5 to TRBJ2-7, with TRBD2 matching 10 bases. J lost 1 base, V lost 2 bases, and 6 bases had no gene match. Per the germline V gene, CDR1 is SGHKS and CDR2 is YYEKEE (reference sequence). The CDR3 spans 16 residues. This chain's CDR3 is CASSFLAGGLSYEQYF. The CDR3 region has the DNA TGTGCCAGCAGCTTCTTAGCGGGGGGCCTTTCCTACGAGCAGTACTTC.

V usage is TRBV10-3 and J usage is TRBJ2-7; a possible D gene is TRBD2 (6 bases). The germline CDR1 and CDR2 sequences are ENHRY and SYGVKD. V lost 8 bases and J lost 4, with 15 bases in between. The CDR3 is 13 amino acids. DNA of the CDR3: TGTGCCATCGGGGACTCCACGCGGTACGAGCAGTACTTC. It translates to CAIGDSTRYEQYF.

The DNA for the CDR3 is TGTGCCTGGAGTGTCCCCAGGAGCTCTGGAAACACCATATATTTT. Protein: CAWSVPRSSGNTIYF. V usage is TRBV30 and J usage is TRBJ1-3, with D unresolved. Trimming removed 0 bases from V and 0 bases from J, with 9 bases in between. CDR1 is GTSNPN, CDR2 SVGIG, per germline (reference sequence). CDR3 size: 15 residues.

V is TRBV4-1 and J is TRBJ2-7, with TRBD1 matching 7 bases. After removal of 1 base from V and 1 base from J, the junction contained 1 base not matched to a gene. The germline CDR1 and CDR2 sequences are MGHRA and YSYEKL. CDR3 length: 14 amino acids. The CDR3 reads CASSQGQGSYEQYF. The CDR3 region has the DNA TGCGCCAGCAGCCAAGGACAGGGTTCCTACGAGCAGTACTTC.

Here the CDR3 DNA reads TGTGCCAGCAGTGGAGAGACAGGGTCCCACGAGCAGTACTTC. Protein sequence: CASSGETGSHEQYF. V and J are TRBV6-1 and TRBJ2-7, with 7 bases fitting TRBD1. The CDR3 is made up of 14 amino acids. The V and J ends lost 4 bases and 5 bases, in that order; junction bases with no gene match: 8. Germline lookup yields CDR1 MNHNS and CDR2 SASEGT.

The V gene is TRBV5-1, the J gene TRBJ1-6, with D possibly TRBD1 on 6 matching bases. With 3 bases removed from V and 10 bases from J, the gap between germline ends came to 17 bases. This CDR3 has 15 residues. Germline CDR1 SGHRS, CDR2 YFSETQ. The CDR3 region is CASSSSGDGRSPLHF. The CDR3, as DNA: TGCGCCAGCAGCTCTTCAGGGGATGGACGCTCACCCCTCCACTTT.

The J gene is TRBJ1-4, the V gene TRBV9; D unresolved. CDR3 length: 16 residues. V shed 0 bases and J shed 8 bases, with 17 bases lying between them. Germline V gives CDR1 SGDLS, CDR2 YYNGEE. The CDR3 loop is CASSVGTTGSGEKLFF. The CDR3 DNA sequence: TGTGCCAGCAGCGTAGGGACGACGGGGTCGGGGGAAAAACTGTTTTTT. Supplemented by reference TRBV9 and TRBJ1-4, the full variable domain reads DSGVTQTPKHLITATGQRVTLRCSPRSGDLSVYWYQQSLDQGLQFLIQYYNGEERAKGNILERFSAQQFPDLHSELNLSSLELGDSALYFCASSVGTTGSGEKLFFGSGTQLSVL.

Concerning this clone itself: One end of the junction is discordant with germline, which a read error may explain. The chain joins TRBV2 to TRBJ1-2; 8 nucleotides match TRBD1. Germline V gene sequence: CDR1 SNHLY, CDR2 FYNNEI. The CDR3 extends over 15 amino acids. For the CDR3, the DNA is TGTGCCAGCCGTGAGACCTCCACAGGGGGCTATGGCTACACCTTC. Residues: CASRETSTGGYGYTF.

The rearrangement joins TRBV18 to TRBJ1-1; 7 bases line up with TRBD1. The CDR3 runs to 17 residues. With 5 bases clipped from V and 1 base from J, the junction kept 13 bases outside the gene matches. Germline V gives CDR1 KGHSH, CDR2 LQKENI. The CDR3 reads CASSTSRPGTENTEAFF. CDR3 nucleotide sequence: TGTGCCAGCTCAACATCTCGCCCCGGGACAGAGAACACTGAAGCTTTCTTT.

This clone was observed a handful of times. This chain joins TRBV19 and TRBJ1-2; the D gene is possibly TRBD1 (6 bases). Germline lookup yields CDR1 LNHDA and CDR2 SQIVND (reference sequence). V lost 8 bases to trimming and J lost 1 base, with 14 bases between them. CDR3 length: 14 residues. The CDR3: CASARDTNNYGYTF. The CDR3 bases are TGTGCCAGTGCCCGGGACACTAATAACTATGGCTACACCTTC.

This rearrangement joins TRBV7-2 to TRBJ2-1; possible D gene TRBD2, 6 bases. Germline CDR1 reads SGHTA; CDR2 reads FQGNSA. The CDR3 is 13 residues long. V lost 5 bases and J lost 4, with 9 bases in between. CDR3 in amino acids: CASSTGGYNEQFF. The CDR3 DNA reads TGTGCCAGCAGCACCGGGGGATACAATGAGCAGTTCTTC.

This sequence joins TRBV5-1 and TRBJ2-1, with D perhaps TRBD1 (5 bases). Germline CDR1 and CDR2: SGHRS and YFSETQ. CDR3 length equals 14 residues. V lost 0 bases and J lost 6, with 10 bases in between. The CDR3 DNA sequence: TGCGCCAGCAGCTTGGTAGGGGTTTCCAATGAGCAGTTCTTC. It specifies CASSLVGVSNEQFF.

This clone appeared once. The CDR3 sequence is CASTPRVARSNQPQHF. CDR3 DNA sequence: TGTGCCAGCACGCCACGGGTCGCCCGTAGCAATCAGCCCCAGCATTTT. The rearrangement uses TRBV7-8 and TRBJ1-5; no firm D call. The V end lost 7 bases, the J end lost 0 bases, and 16 bases lay between the germline ends. The CDR3 extends over 16 amino acids. Germline-derived CDR1 and CDR2 are SGHVS and FQNEAQ.